What follows are 20 T cell receptor beta chains derived from one specimen sequenced in a study of blood T cells in healthy people across ages (dated by TCRdb to about 2015). Receptor libraries were prepared by 5' RACE. The instrument given in TCRdb is Illumina HiSeq 2500. A second PCR of roughly 7 to 11 cycles was performed with a sample-barcoded 5' primer and a J-beta primer mix. The public reads were quality trimmed at Q25 with fastp and then assembled into clones with MiXCR by TCRdb, keeping productive beta chains. Merged by CDR3 protein, the rows form single entries marked with the most common genes and DNA. This sample has around 1,000,000 distinct CDR3 sequences in its table, and 30% to 40% of those were observed once. The ten largest clones add up to about an eighth of the sample. The sample comprised blood. The receptors come from a man in his late teens or twenties in good health.

The V gene is TRBV7-2, the J gene TRBJ1-1; no reliable D call. The CDR3 totals 13 residues. Germline-derived CDR1 and CDR2 are SGHTA and FQGNSA. V gave up 8 bases and J gave up 8 bases, with 18 bases separating them. The CDR3 is CASALFPAFEAFF. The CDR3 DNA is TGTGCCAGCGCCCTATTCCCAGCGTTCGAAGCTTTCTTT.

This clonotype showed up just a few times. This rearrangement joins TRBV12-3 or TRBV12-4 to TRBJ1-4; tentatively, D is TRBD1 (6 bases). Trimming left V 6 bases short and J 7 bases short, with 18 bases between. This CDR3 has 15 residues. CDR3 loop: CASSREQGGREKLFF. The DNA for the CDR3 is TGTGCCAGCAGCCGCGAACAGGGCGGGCGTGAAAAACTGTTTTTT.

This clonotype occurred a few times. The gene calls are TRBV4-1 and TRBJ1-1; D uncertain. This CDR3 contains 13 residues. Germline V lookup: CDR1 MGHRA, CDR2 YSYEKL. V dropped 4 bases and J dropped 10 bases, with 16 bases sitting between them. The CDR3 bases are TGCGCCAGCAGCCTCAACCTTAAGGCCGGAGCTTTCTTT. Its protein product is CASSLNLKAGAFF.

V is TRBV7-2 and J is TRBJ1-2, with D possibly matching TRBD1 (5 bases). V lost 5 bases to trimming and J lost 10 bases, with 17 bases between them. The CDR3 spans 13 residues. Germline assignment: CDR1 SGHTA and CDR2 FQGNSA. CDR3 sequence (DNA): TGTGCCAGCAGCCCTCCTAGGGGTACTTTCTACACCTTC. It encodes CASSPPRGTFYTF.

This clonotype was seen more than once but under ten times. The chain recombines TRBV3-1 with TRBJ1-1; D ambiguous. Trimming stripped 4 bases from V and 0 bases from J, with 9 bases between. Per the germline V gene, CDR1 is LGHDT and CDR2 is YNNKEL (reference sequence). The CDR3 has 14 residues. The CDR3 spells CASSPGSVNTEAFF. The CDR3 DNA reads as TGTGCCAGCAGCCCTGGGAGTGTGAACACTGAAGCTTTCTTT.

This clonotype occurred a few times. V gene TRBV20-1 combines with J gene TRBJ1-2; no definite D call. CDR1 and CDR2 (germline): DFQATT, SNEGSKA (reference sequence). The V and J ends lost 2 bases and 0 bases respectively, with 10 bases between them. The CDR3 covers 14 residues. The CDR3 spells CSARIGSSNYGYTF. In DNA form, the CDR3 reads TGCAGTGCTAGAATAGGCTCGTCTAACTATGGCTACACCTTC.

This clonotype came up a few times. V usage is TRBV10-3 and J usage is TRBJ2-2; 7 bases are shared with TRBD1. The CDR3 spans 14 residues. Per the germline V gene, CDR1 is ENHRY and CDR2 is SYGVKD. Germline trimming cut 11 bases from V and 2 bases from J; bases unmatched to any gene: 8. CDR3 region: CAASGTANTGELFF. The CDR3, as DNA: TGTGCCGCCTCCGGGACAGCAAACACCGGGGAGCTGTTTTTT.

Worth noting for this clonotype: Its ends do not fully match the called genes, so a read error is possible. The chain links TRBV12-3 or TRBV12-4 to TRBJ2-1; 11 nucleotides line up with TRBD2. The CDR3 is 17 amino acids. The CDR3: CVSSPDLSGGAGNEQFF. The CDR3 nucleotides read TGTGTCAGCAGTCCTGACCTTAGCGGGGGGGCCGGCAATGAGCAGTTCTTC.

This clonotype showed up just a few times. This sequence joins TRBV27 and TRBJ1-4, with D perhaps matching TRBD1 (5 bases). Germline V gene data show CDR1 as MNHEY and CDR2 as SMNVEV (reference sequence). Trimming removed 5 bases at V and 4 bases at J, with 11 bases between. The CDR3 has 14 residues. This chain's CDR3 is CASSPRQYNEKLFF. Here the CDR3 DNA reads TGTGCCAGCAGTCCCCGACAGTATAATGAAAAACTGTTTTTT.

The gene calls are TRBV19 and TRBJ2-3, with a possible D match to TRBD2 (5 bases). The CDR3 contains 11 residues. Germline CDR1 is LNHDA and CDR2 is SQIVND (reference sequence). Trimming stripped 5 bases from V and 11 bases from J, with 11 bases between. This CDR3 reads CASSAGRQQYF. The CDR3 region has the DNA TGTGCCAGTAGTGCGGGTCGTCAGCAGTATTTT. Variable domain in full (rest from reference TRBV19 and TRBJ2-3): DGGITQSPKYLFRKEGQNVTLSCEQNLNHDAMYWYRQDPGQGLRLIYYSQIVNDFQKGDIAEGYSVSREKKESFPLTVTSAQKNPTAFYLCASSAGRQQYFGPGTRLTVL.

The rearrangement uses TRBV9 and TRBJ2-3; 9 bases match TRBD2. The V and J ends lost 0 bases and 1 base, in that order; junction bases with no gene match: 12. Germline CDR1 reads SGDLS; CDR2 reads YYNGEE. The CDR3 is 19 amino acids. Here the CDR3 DNA reads TGTGCCAGCAGCGTAGAGCCAGCGGGGGGCCTAAAAGGCACAGATACGCAGTATTTT. As protein: CASSVEPAGGLKGTDTQYF.

This rearrangement joins TRBV30 to TRBJ2-7; D unresolved. V shed 2 bases and J shed 2 bases, with 16 bases lying between them. The CDR3 is made up of 15 amino acids. In germline, CDR1 is GTSNPN, CDR2 SVGIG (reference sequence). The CDR3 nucleotides are TGTGCCTGGAGTTCAGGTCCAGGCTGGACCTACGAGCAGTACTTC. Protein: CAWSSGPGWTYEQYF.

The V and J genes are TRBV6-6 and TRBJ1-2; no clear D gene. The V gene lost 5 bases and the J gene lost 4 bases, with 14 bases spanning the gap. Germline assignment: CDR1 MNHNY and CDR2 SVGAGI (reference sequence). The CDR3 consists of 14 residues. CDR3 region: CASSNDGTLYGYTF. In DNA, the CDR3 is TGTGCCAGCAGTAACGACGGCACCCTCTATGGCTACACCTTC.

The rearrangement joins TRBV7-2 to TRBJ2-2; no clear D. Looked up from germline, CDR1 is SGHTA and CDR2 is FQGNSA. The CDR3 has 12 residues. V lost 1 base and J 7 bases, leaving 4 bases between the germline ends. The CDR3 coding sequence is TGTGCCAGCAGCTTAGAGGTCGGGGAGCTGTTTTTT. The encoded protein is CASSLEVGELFF.

This clonotype showed up just a few times. This chain connects TRBV7-9 to TRBJ1-2, with TRBD1 as a possible D gene (5 bases). Germline CDR1 SEHNR, CDR2 FQNEAQ (reference sequence). V was cut by 2 bases and J by 5 bases, with 15 bases left in between. This CDR3 region has 15 residues. The CDR3 region has the DNA TGTGCCAGCAGCTTATTTCGGGACCTACTTTATGGCTACACCTTC. This sequence encodes CASSLFRDLLYGYTF.

The chain links TRBV20-1 to TRBJ2-6; D gene unclear. V lost 5 bases, J lost 3 bases, and 8 bases lay in between. There are 13 residues in the CDR3. The germline V gene encodes CDR1 DFQATT and CDR2 SNEGSKA (reference sequence). The CDR3, as DNA: TGCAGTGCTGCCTCCAGTGGGGCCAACGTCCTGACTTTC. It is translated as CSAASSGANVLTF.

This clonotype was detected only a few times. The chain combines TRBV5-4 with TRBJ1-2, with no clear D. The CDR3 contains 13 residues. CDR1 is SGHNT and CDR2 is YYREEE in the germline V gene (reference sequence). The germline V and J ends were trimmed by 4 bases and 4 bases, with 11 bases remaining between them. The CDR3 here is CASSDPMVYGYTF. As DNA, the CDR3 is TGTGCCAGCAGCGACCCCATGGTCTATGGCTACACCTTC.

This clonotype has only a few counts. V is TRBV12-3 or TRBV12-4 and J is TRBJ1-5; D is unresolved. The CDR3 loop spans 15 amino acids. V lost 1 base, J lost 0 bases, and 7 bases lay in between. CDR3 DNA: TGTGCCAGCAGTTTAGGGGCAGATAGCAATCAGCCCCAGCATTTT. It yields the protein CASSLGADSNQPQHF.

This clonotype has a handful of counts. The chain combines TRBV9 with TRBJ2-3, with 10 bases matching TRBD1. The V gene end was trimmed by 0 bases and the J gene end by 4 bases; junction bases not matched to a gene: 17. CDR3 size: 20 residues. Germline loops: CDR1 SGDLS, CDR2 YYNGEE. The CDR3 sequence: CASSVGGQGRAHTLADTQYF. The CDR3 DNA reads as TGTGCCAGCAGCGTAGGGGGACAGGGGAGGGCCCACACCCTCGCAGATACGCAGTATTTT.

This rearrangement joins TRBV20-1 to TRBJ2-1; 7 bases match TRBD2. This CDR3 is 13 amino acids long. Germline loops: CDR1 DFQATT, CDR2 SNEGSKA (reference sequence). Trimming removed 8 bases from V and 1 base from J; junction bases left unmatched: 5. The CDR3 is CSTPGLSYNEQFF. CDR3 nucleotide sequence: TGCAGTACGCCGGGACTATCCTACAATGAGCAGTTCTTC.